This TCR beta chain was profiled in a study of molecular identifiers for immune sequencing clone quantification. Sorting selected naive CD8 T cells with a CD8+CD4-CCR7+CD45RA+ phenotype. At least ten counts were recorded for this clonotype. The junction had 5 bases not matched to a gene; V was cut back by 1 base and J by 0 bases. This CDR3 has 16 residues. CDR1 LGHNA and CDR2 YSLEER come from the germline V gene. Preparation methods for the bulk TCR libraries were those previously described, with listed TCR primers. TCRdb passed the PCR reads through MiXCR, listing each CDR3 protein once. The data show about 640,000 distinct CDR3 sequences, just under 20% seen once.

The sequenced sample consisted of naive CD8+ T cells from blood, with Jurkat cell RNA spiked in. Subset meaning: FACS-sorted CD8+CD4-CCR7+CD45RA+ naive T cells. This receptor was obtained from a human donor in good health. Some libraries in this study had Jurkat cell RNA spiked in. V is TRBV4-3 and J is TRBJ2-7; 8 positions match TRBD1. CDR3 nucleotides: TGCGCCAGCAGCCAAGGGACAGGGATCGTCTCCTACGAGCAGTACTTC. Its protein product is CASSQGTGIVSYEQYF.